One T cell receptor (beta chain) is described in this entry. Its antigen is as yet unknown. This sample is part of a study of Ad26.COV2.S vaccination and SARS-CoV-2 variants. The overall study: The donor was enrolled in the Ad26.COV2.S arm of the COV1001 trial. The study gave Ad26.COV2.S intramuscularly, once or twice 56 days apart. Study observations and caveats: In TCR breadth and depth analyses, total T cell responses may have been underestimated. Spike-specific TCR breadth in vaccine recipients exceeded that seen in placebo recipients.

Treatment meaning: around 19 received Ad26.COV2.S at low or high dose, single or two shots; a few received placebo; per-sample allocation not given. The samples were gathered on day 63 after the first injection of vaccine or placebo. Trimming removed 6 bases from V and 3 bases from J, with 11 bases in between. Looked up from germline, CDR1 is ENHRY and CDR2 is SYGVKD. CDR3 size: 13 residues. TCRdb's copy holds only in-frame clones and misses some; the assay was immunoSEQ multiplex PCR. This sample has around 320,000 clones; roughly 87% occur once, and the top ten carry around 3.6%. The sample was peripheral blood, taken in a trial of Ad26.COV2.S vaccine versus placebo. The V call is TRBV10-3, the J call TRBJ1-2; D is perhaps TRBD1 (6 bases). The receptor comes from a person between 18 and 65 years old who received the Ad26.COV2.S COVID-19 vaccine or a placebo. The CDR3 DNA reads as TGTGCCATCAGGTCGGACAGCGACTATGGCTACACCTTC. Its protein product is CAIRSDSDYGYTF.